Presented here are 22 T cell receptor beta chains from one specimen sequenced in a study of long-term antiretroviral therapy in people with HIV. Investigators performed immunoSEQ version v3.0 at survey level. The assay was immunoSEQ multiplex PCR, and TCRdb's table has in-frame clones only and misses some. The sample comprises roughly 14,000 clones, approximately 73% of which are singletons, and 25% to 30% rests with the top ten. The specimen comprised unsorted PBMCs, sampled 3.1 years after starting antiretroviral therapy. These receptor sequences come from a man aged 40-49 years with HIV.

The chain joins TRBV5-1 to TRBJ2-3, with 13 bases aligning to TRBD2. This CDR3 spans 18 amino acids. CDR1 is SGHRS and CDR2 is YFSETQ in the germline V gene. V lost 0 bases, J lost 0 bases, and 4 bases stayed unmatched. As DNA, the CDR3 is TGCGCCAGCAGCTTGGGGAGACTAGCGGGGGGCAGCACAGATACGCAGTATTTT. Its translation: CASSLGRLAGGSTDTQYF.

The chain is built from TRBV9 and TRBJ1-1; D remains unclear. The CDR3 spans 13 residues. The germline CDR1 and CDR2 sequences are SGDLS and YYNGEE. V was trimmed by 0 bases and J by 1 base, leaving 4 bases between them. CDR3 residues: CASSVVANTEAFF. CDR3 nucleotides: TGTGCCAGCAGCGTAGTGGCGAACACTGAAGCTTTCTTT.

This chain connects TRBV11-3 to TRBJ2-3; the match to TRBD2 covers 14 bases. Germline values: CDR1 SGHNT, CDR2 YENEEA. J lost 3 bases, V lost 0 bases, and 8 bases had no gene match. The CDR3 extends over 19 amino acids. This chain's CDR3 is CASSLDGLAGGRGTDTQYF. In DNA, the CDR3 is TGTGCCAGCAGCTTAGACGGACTAGCGGGGGGCCGGGGAACAGATACGCAGTATTTT.

V gene TRBV7-9 combines with J gene TRBJ1-6; 7 bases align to TRBD1. After removal of 6 bases from V and 6 bases from J, the junction contained 5 bases not matched to a gene. CDR1 and CDR2 from the germline V gene are SEHNR and FQNEAQ (reference sequence). The CDR3 is 14 amino acids. CDR3 residues: CASRAGTANSPLHF. CDR3 bases: TGTGCCAGCAGGGCCGGGACAGCTAATTCACCCCTCCACTTT.

The table lists this clone with a few counts. This chain uses TRBV5-1 with TRBJ1-6; D might be TRBD1 (5 bases). The CDR3 runs to 15 residues. Trimming removed 4 bases at V and 10 bases at J, with 18 bases between. CDR1 and CDR2 from the germline V gene are SGHRS and YFSETQ. The CDR3 nucleotides are TGCGCCAGCAGCGCCGGGACTGAAAGCGGCTCACCCCTCCACTTT. Amino acid sequence: CASSAGTESGSPLHF.

CDR3 protein: CASRGQFGYEQYF. The CDR3 DNA reads as TGTGCCAGCAGAGGGCAGTTCGGCTACGAGCAGTACTTC. The genes are TRBV6-5 and TRBJ2-7, with D unclear. This CDR3 region has 13 residues. Germline CDR1 and CDR2: MNHEY and SVGAGI. V was pared by 6 bases and J by 3 bases, with 12 bases between.

The rearrangement links TRBV4-1 to TRBJ2-3; D not certain. Germline V CDR1 and CDR2: MGHRA, YSYEKL. The CDR3 extends over 14 amino acids. With 0 bases removed from V and 1 base from J, the gap between germline ends came to 5 bases. In nucleotides, the CDR3 is TGCGCCAGCAGCCAAGATCGGGGCACAGATACGCAGTATTTT. Translation: CASSQDRGTDTQYF.

V and J are TRBV5-4 and TRBJ2-7, with 11 nucleotides matching TRBD1. Trimming cost V 2 bases and J 0 bases; bases outside gene matches: 1. The CDR3 consists of 15 residues. The germline CDR1 and CDR2 sequences are SGHNT and YYREEE (reference sequence). The CDR3 is CASSFGTGGSYEQYF. CDR3 nucleotide sequence: TGTGCCAGCAGCTTCGGGACAGGGGGCTCCTACGAGCAGTACTTC.

This clone was picked up a small number of times. The chain has TRBV27 and TRBJ1-5; perhaps TRBD1 as D (6 bases). This CDR3 contains 13 residues. V gave up 4 bases and J gave up 8 bases, with 12 bases separating them. Per the germline V gene, CDR1 is MNHEY and CDR2 is SMNVEV (reference sequence). The CDR3 protein is CASSSLTGKPQHF. CDR3 in DNA: TGTGCCAGCAGTTCCCTTACAGGGAAGCCCCAGCATTTT.

The chain employs TRBV27 and TRBJ1-1; TRBD1 matches at 8 bases. Trimming at V came to 6 bases and at J to 0 bases, leaving 3 bases not matched to a gene. The CDR3 length is 14 residues. CDR1 and CDR2 from the germline V gene are MNHEY and SMNVEV (reference sequence). CDR3 in amino acids: CASRKTGVNTEAFF. The DNA of the CDR3 is TGTGCCAGCAGGAAGACAGGGGTGAACACTGAAGCTTTCTTT.

This clone was counted between two and nine times. The rearrangement uses TRBV5-1 and TRBJ2-7; TRBD1 agrees at 8 bases. This CDR3 region has 14 residues. Germline V lookup: CDR1 SGHRS, CDR2 YFSETQ. The junction had 8 bases not matched to a gene; V was cut back by 4 bases and J by 5 bases. The CDR3, as DNA: TGCGCCAGCAGCCCGGACAGGGTAGGGAACGAGCAGTACTTC. Encoded protein: CASSPDRVGNEQYF.

This clone has a single count. The chain combines TRBV23-1 with TRBJ1-5; D is uncertain. TRBV23-1 is an ORF; its function is uncertain. This CDR3 has 14 amino acids. The V gene lost 0 bases and the J gene lost 10 bases, with 13 bases spanning the gap. The CDR3 protein is CASSQSGCSSPQHF. CDR3 coding DNA: TGCGCCAGCAGTCAATCCGGGTGTTCCTCCCCCCAGCATTTT.

The chain joins TRBV6-4 to TRBJ2-7, with no clear D. Germline V CDR1 and CDR2: MRHNA, SNTAGT. V shed 8 bases and J shed 3 bases, with 8 bases lying between them. The CDR3 has 11 amino acids. CDR3 region: CASPVNYEQYF. CDR3 DNA: TGTGCCAGCCCTGTTAACTACGAGCAGTACTTC.

The rearrangement joins TRBV7-2 to TRBJ1-1; D unresolved. The length of the CDR3 is 13 residues. CDR1 and CDR2 (germline): SGHTA, FQGNSA. Trimming took off 1 base at V and 7 bases at J, with 10 bases between the two ends. Here the CDR3 DNA reads TGTGCCAGCAGCTTAGGTAACTGGGATGAAGCTTTCTTT. Its translation is CASSLGNWDEAFF.

CDR3: CASSIKGRLLSGANVLTF. CDR3 nucleotides: TGTGCCAGCAGTATAAAGGGACGGTTGCTCTCTGGGGCCAACGTCCTGACTTTC. The chain uses TRBV27 and TRBJ2-6; D possibly matches TRBD1 or TRBD2 (5 bases each). Germline CDR1 is MNHEY and CDR2 is SMNVEV (reference sequence). The CDR3 extends over 18 amino acids. The V end lost 5 bases, the J end lost 0 bases, and 17 bases lay between the germline ends.

V and J are TRBV7-2 and TRBJ1-1; D unclear. The CDR3 is made up of 13 amino acids. V dropped 5 bases and J dropped 0 bases, with 7 bases sitting between them. Germline V lookup: CDR1 SGHTA, CDR2 FQGNSA. This chain's CDR3 is CASSRTVNTEAFF. In DNA form, the CDR3 reads TGTGCCAGCAGCCGGACGGTGAACACTGAAGCTTTCTTT.

This clone has just a few counts. The CDR3 DNA is TGTGCCAGCAGTGAGAGGCAGGCCTATGGCTACACCTTC. Encoded protein: CASSERQAYGYTF. The V gene is TRBV2, the J gene TRBJ1-2; D gene uncertain. This CDR3 is built from 13 residues. From germline, CDR1 is SNHLY and CDR2 FYNNEI. Trimming left V 3 bases short and J 4 bases short, with 9 bases between.

The V and J genes are TRBV5-1 and TRBJ1-6, with 7 bases that match TRBD1. J was trimmed by 2 bases and V by 3 bases; bases with no gene match: 11. The CDR3 extends over 18 amino acids. Germline loops: CDR1 SGHRS, CDR2 YFSETQ. Here the CDR3 reads CASSSWPGGQTYNSPLHF. The CDR3 coding sequence is TGCGCCAGCAGCTCTTGGCCAGGGGGACAGACCTATAATTCACCCCTCCACTTT.

The rearrangement joins TRBV5-1 to TRBJ2-2; 12 bases fit TRBD2. V dropped 3 bases and J dropped 1; count of bases not matched to a gene: 4. The CDR3 runs 17 residues. CDR1 and CDR2 (germline): SGHRS, YFSETQ. The CDR3 DNA is TGCGCCAGCAGCTGGGGGACTAGCGGGTTGAACACCGGGGAGCTGTTTTTT. It is translated as CASSWGTSGLNTGELFF.

V is TRBV5-1 and J is TRBJ2-7, with a weak D call TRBD1 (6 bases). Between the trimmed V and J ends, which lost 3 bases and 1 base, there was a span of 8 bases. Germline CDR1 SGHRS, CDR2 YFSETQ. The CDR3 is 13 amino acids. The CDR3 DNA sequence: TGCGCCAGCAGCTGGGACACGTCCTACGAGCAGTACTTC. This encodes CASSWDTSYEQYF. The full variable domain, in which reference TRBV5-1 and TRBJ2-7 provide the parts outside the CDR3, is KAGVTQTPRYLIKTRGQQVTLSCSPISGHRSVSWYQQTPGQGLQFLFEYFSETQRNKGNFPGRFSGRQFSNSRSEMNVSTLELGDSALYLCASSWDTSYEQYFGPGTRLTVT.

This chain uses TRBV5-8 with TRBJ2-5; 8 bases fit TRBD1. This CDR3 spans 14 amino acids. Germline V gene data show CDR1 as SGHTS and CDR2 as YDEGEE. V was clipped by 4 bases and J by 4 bases; unmatched bases: 6. DNA of the CDR3: TGTGCCAGCAGCCTGTGGACAGGGAGAGAGACCCAGTACTTC. Translation gives CASSLWTGRETQYF.

This chain joins TRBV10-1 and TRBJ2-1; the D is unclear. The CDR3 contains 13 residues. From germline, CDR1 is WNHNN and CDR2 SYGVQD (reference sequence). V was trimmed by 4 bases and J by 4 bases, leaving 8 bases between them. The CDR3 bases are TGCGCCAGCAGTGGAGACCATTACAATGAGCAGTTCTTC. Residues: CASSGDHYNEQFF.